The TCR beta chain under discussion was sequenced for a study of shared T cell receptors in the human thymus. Germline values: CDR1 SGHTA, CDR2 FQGNSA. Unmatched junction bases numbered 4, after V lost 0 bases and J lost 3 bases. The CDR3 spans 16 residues. Sequenced by immunoSEQ multiplex PCR; TCRdb stores in-frame clones only, minus some. The sample has around 730,000 clones; 70% to 90% are singletons. These data were likewise used in another study, on human thymus T cells.

V and J are TRBV7-2 and TRBJ2-1, with 8 bases identical to TRBD2. Sequencing input: thymocytes. This receptor was taken from a girl under three years old with a congenital heart defect. The CDR3 DNA reads as TGTGCCAGCAGCTTAGCCGGGGGGGCGGGCTACAATGAGCAGTTCTTC. The encoded protein is CASSLAGGAGYNEQFF.